Each of the 4 T cell receptor beta chains below was sequenced from the same sample in a study of shared clonotypes between healthy human individuals. Naive CD8 cells lacked CD45RO, underwent positive selection for CCR7 and left out terminally differentiated effector memory CD45RA+ cells. Profiling relied on immunoSEQ multiplex PCR, and the TCRdb table lists in-frame clones only, not all of them. The profile covers over 2,000,000 clones, with about 93% appearing a single time and approximately 1.6% taken by the ten largest. The specimen sequenced was naive CD8+ T cells from PBMCs. The receptors shown here come from a man aged 18 to 29 in good health. Some clones in this sample may be carry-over from other donors' samples.

J is TRBJ2-1 and V is TRBV9; D is ambiguous. Germline CDR1 SGDLS, CDR2 YYNGEE. The V gene lost 0 bases and the J gene lost 0 bases, with 19 bases spanning the gap. The CDR3 is made up of 19 amino acids. CDR3 in amino acids: CASSVGATYGRSSYNEQFF. The CDR3 nucleotides read TGTGCCAGCAGCGTAGGGGCTACATACGGCCGGAGCTCCTACAATGAGCAGTTCTTC.

This sequence joins TRBV27 and TRBJ1-2; TRBD1 might be the D (5 bases). The CDR3 runs 14 residues. Germline V gene sequence: CDR1 MNHEY, CDR2 SMNVEV (reference sequence). The ends were cut back, 5 bases at V and 0 bases at J, with 10 bases in the middle. Here the CDR3 reads CASSARQTNYGYTF. CDR3 DNA sequence: TGTGCCAGCAGTGCCAGACAGACTAACTATGGCTACACCTTC.

The chain joins TRBV28 to TRBJ2-1, with D maybe TRBD2 (6 bases). Trimming took off 5 bases at V and 4 bases at J, with 12 bases between the two ends. The CDR3 has 14 residues. CDR1 and CDR2 from the germline V gene are MDHEN and SYDVKM. The CDR3 DNA is TGTGCCAGCAGTCCGCCGGGGGAGTACAATGAGCAGTTCTTC. Its protein product is CASSPPGEYNEQFF. Supplemented by reference TRBV28 and TRBJ2-1, the full variable domain reads DVKVTQSSRYLVKRTGEKVFLECVQDMDHENMFWYRQDPGLGLRLIYFSYDVKMKEKGDIPEGYSVSREKKERFSLILESASTNQTSMYLCASSPPGEYNEQFFGPGTRLTVL.

The gene calls are TRBV5-1 and TRBJ2-2; 7 bases match TRBD2. Germline V gene lookup returns CDR1 SGHRS and CDR2 YFSETQ. V lost 4 bases, J lost 1 base, and 4 bases stayed unmatched. The CDR3 has 15 amino acids. The CDR3 loop is CASSPSGGNTGELFF. DNA for the CDR3: TGCGCCAGCAGCCCTAGCGGTGGGAACACCGGGGAGCTGTTTTTT. The full variable domain, with the rest looked up from reference TRBV5-1 and TRBJ2-2, is KAGVTQTPRYLIKTRGQQVTLSCSPISGHRSVSWYQQTPGQGLQFLFEYFSETQRNKGNFPGRFSGRQFSNSRSEMNVSTLELGDSALYLCASSPSGGNTGELFFGEGSRLTVL.